This T cell receptor (beta chain) was profiled in a study of blood T cells in healthy people across ages. Collection of 7.5 to 10 milliliters of peripheral blood was performed for each donor. Sample-barcoded 5' priming and a J-beta primer mix drove a second PCR of about 6 to 12 cycles. TCRdb redid the calling of the 5' RACE reads with MiXCR, one entry per CDR3 protein. Among 450,000 to 600,000 distinct CDR3 sequences, about 25% were seen once, and the ten largest hold about 3.9%. Germline values: CDR1 DFQATT, CDR2 SNEGSKA (reference sequence). Trimming cost V 6 bases and J 5 bases; bases outside gene matches: 12. The CDR3 consists of 16 residues. Study findings and constraints: Roughly linear age-related decline in beta diversity appeared, significant by age about 40.

This clonotype was recorded at least ten times. What it recognizes is unknown. This sample also appeared in a second study, on T cells of mothers and their children. That report notes: Overlap in related mother-child pairs always slightly exceeded unrelated pairs, never significantly. Persisting microchimeric T cell clones went undetected.

The sequence was obtained from a boy younger than 10 in good health. Sequencing input: blood. The chain recombines TRBV20-1 with TRBJ2-5, with 13 bases identical to TRBD2. This CDR3 reads CSAITSGRAWGETQYF. Written as DNA, the CDR3 is TGCAGTGCCATTACTAGCGGGAGGGCCTGGGGGGAGACCCAGTACTTC.